The 3 T cell receptor beta chains below come from one sample, sequenced in a study of blood T cell repertoires in COVID-19. Measured with immunoSEQ multiplex PCR; TCRdb has only the in-frame clones, and not every one. The sample has a few hundred thousand clones, around 87% seen once. The material sequenced was peripheral blood. The origin of the receptors is a human donor in a cohort sampled during active COVID-19.

In this sample, this clone turned up once. The chain is built from TRBV18 and TRBJ2-3; 8 bases align to TRBD2. The V segment lost 2 bases and the J segment 2 bases; nucleotides outside the gene matches: 9. Per germline, CDR1 KGHSH and CDR2 LQKENI. The CDR3 is 17 residues long. The CDR3 loop reads CASSPKAGTSLTDTQYF. CDR3 coding DNA: TGTGCCAGCTCACCAAAAGCCGGGACTAGTCTCACAGATACGCAGTATTTT. Full variable domain (remainder filled in from reference TRBV18 and TRBJ2-3): NAGVMQNPRHLVRRRGQEARLRCSPMKGHSHVYWYRQLPEEGLKFMVYLQKENIIDESGMPKERFSAEFPKEGPSILRIQQVVRGDSAAYFCASSPKAGTSLTDTQYFGPGTRLTVL.

This chain links TRBV7-2 with TRBJ2-1; 7 positions match TRBD2. The junction had 10 bases not matched to a gene; V was cut back by 5 bases and J by 9 bases. Looked up from germline, CDR1 is SGHTA and CDR2 is FQGNSA. This CDR3 contains 14 residues. The CDR3 spells CASSLRTSSGEQFF. CDR3 DNA sequence: TGTGCCAGCAGCCTGAGGACTAGTAGCGGTGAGCAGTTCTTC.

The chain joins TRBV23-1 to TRBJ2-3; D ambiguous. TRBV23-1 carries the ORF label, with uncertain function. This CDR3 contains 14 residues. Trimming cost V 4 bases and J 6 bases, with 14 bases left between them. The DNA for the CDR3 is TGCGCCAGCAGTCTAGGCAGGCTTCGGGATACGCAGTATTTT. Amino acids: CASSLGRLRDTQYF.